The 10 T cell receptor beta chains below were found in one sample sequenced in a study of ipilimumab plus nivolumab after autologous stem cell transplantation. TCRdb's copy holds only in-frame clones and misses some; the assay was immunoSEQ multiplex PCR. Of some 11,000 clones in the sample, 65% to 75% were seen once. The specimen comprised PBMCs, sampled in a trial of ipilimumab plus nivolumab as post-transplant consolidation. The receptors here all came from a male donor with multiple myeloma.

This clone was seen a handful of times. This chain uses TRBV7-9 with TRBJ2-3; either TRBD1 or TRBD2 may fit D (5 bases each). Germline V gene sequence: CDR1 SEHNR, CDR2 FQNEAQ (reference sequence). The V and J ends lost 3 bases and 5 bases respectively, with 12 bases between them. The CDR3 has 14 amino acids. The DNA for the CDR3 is TGTGCCAGCAGCTTCGAGACAGCGGAAGATACGCAGTATTTT. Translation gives CASSFETAEDTQYF.

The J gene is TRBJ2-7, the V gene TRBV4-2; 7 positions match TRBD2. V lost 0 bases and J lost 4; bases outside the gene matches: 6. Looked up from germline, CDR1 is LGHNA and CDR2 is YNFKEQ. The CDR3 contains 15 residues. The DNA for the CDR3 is TGTGCCAGCAGCCAAGAAGTCGGGCGGGGGTACGAGCAGTACTTC. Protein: CASSQEVGRGYEQYF.

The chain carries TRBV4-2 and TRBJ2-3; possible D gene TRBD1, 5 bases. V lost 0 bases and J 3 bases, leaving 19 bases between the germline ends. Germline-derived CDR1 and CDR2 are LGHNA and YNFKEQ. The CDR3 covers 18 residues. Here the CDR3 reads CASSQDLGAARLTDTQYF. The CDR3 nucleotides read TGTGCCAGCAGCCAAGATTTAGGGGCGGCCAGGCTTACAGATACGCAGTATTTT.

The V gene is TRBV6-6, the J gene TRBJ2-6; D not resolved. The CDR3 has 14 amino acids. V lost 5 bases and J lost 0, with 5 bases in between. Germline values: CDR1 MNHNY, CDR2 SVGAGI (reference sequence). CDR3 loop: CASSPGSGANVLTF. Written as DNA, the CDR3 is TGTGCCAGCAGTCCCGGCTCTGGGGCCAACGTCCTGACTTTC.

The CDR3 here is CASSLEQGADEKLFF. CDR3 nucleotide sequence: TGTGCCAGCAGCTTAGAGCAGGGGGCGGATGAAAAACTGTTTTTT. The chain is built from TRBV7-3 and TRBJ1-4; 8 bases map to TRBD1. The V gene's germline CDR1 is SGHTA and CDR2 FQGTGA. V was pared by 2 bases and J by 6 bases, with 5 bases of the junction left unmatched. The CDR3 contains 15 residues.

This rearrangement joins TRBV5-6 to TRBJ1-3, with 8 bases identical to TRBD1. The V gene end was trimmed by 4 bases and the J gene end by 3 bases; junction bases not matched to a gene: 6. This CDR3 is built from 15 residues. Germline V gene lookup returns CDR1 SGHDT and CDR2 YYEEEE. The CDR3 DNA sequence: TGTGCCAGCAGCGGACAGGGAAGACATGGAAACACCATATATTTT. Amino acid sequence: CASSGQGRHGNTIYF.

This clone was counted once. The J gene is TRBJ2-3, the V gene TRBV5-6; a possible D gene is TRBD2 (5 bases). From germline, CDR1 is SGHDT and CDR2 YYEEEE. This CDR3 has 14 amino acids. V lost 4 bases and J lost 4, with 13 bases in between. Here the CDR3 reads CASSHEGRSDTQYF. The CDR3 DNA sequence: TGTGCCAGCAGCCACGAAGGGAGATCAGATACGCAGTATTTT.

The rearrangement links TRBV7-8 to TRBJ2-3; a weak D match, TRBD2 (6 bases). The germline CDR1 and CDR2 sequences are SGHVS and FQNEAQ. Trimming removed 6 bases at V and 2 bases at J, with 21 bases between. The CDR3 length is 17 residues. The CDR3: CASSPTLAVLTTDTQYF. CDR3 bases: TGTGCCAGCAGTCCGACCTTAGCGGTCCTAACCACAGATACGCAGTATTTT.

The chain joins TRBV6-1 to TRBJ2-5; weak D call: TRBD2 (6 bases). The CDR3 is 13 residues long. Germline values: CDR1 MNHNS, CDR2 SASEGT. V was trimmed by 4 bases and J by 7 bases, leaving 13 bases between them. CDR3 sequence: CASSGGPEGTQYF. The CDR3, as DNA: TGTGCCAGCAGTGGAGGACCGGAGGGGACCCAGTACTTC.

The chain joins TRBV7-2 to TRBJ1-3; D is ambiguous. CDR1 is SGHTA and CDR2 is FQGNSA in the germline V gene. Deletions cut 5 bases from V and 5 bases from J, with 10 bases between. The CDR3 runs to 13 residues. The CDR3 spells CASSPSVRNTIYF. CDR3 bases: TGTGCCAGCAGCCCGAGCGTGAGAAACACCATATATTTT. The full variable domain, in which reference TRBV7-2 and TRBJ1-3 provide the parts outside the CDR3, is GAGVSQSPSNKVTEKGKDVELRCDPISGHTALYWYRQSLGQGLEFLIYFQGNSAPDKSGLPSDRFSAERTGGSVSTLTIQRTQQEDSAVYLCASSPSVRNTIYFGEGSWLTVV.